The 15 T cell receptor beta chains below come from one sample, sequenced in a study of cytomegalovirus exposure and HLA in healthy donors. This table comes from immunoSEQ multiplex PCR, and its TCRdb copy is limited to in-frame clones, with some not included. Of about 64,000 clones in the sample, about 90% are singletons; the top ten hold around 1.4%. Source material: PBMCs. The receptors derive from a young woman in good health and CMV-seronegative.

V usage is TRBV4-2 and J usage is TRBJ1-2; D is unclear. Trimming took off 4 bases at V and 8 bases at J, with 14 bases between the two ends. The germline CDR1 and CDR2 sequences are LGHNA and YNFKEQ. The CDR3 consists of 13 residues. CDR3 loop: CASSPGPMEGYTF. The CDR3 DNA follows: TGTGCCAGCAGCCCGGGTCCTATGGAGGGCTACACCTTC.

CDR3 loop: CASSWGRLPTNTGELFF. The CDR3 DNA is TGTGCCAGCAGCTGGGGCAGGCTACCAACGAACACCGGGGAGCTGTTTTTT. The chain joins TRBV5-6 to TRBJ2-2, with D possibly TRBD1 on 5 matching bases. V dropped 3 bases and J dropped 0 bases, with 15 bases sitting between them. The CDR3 contains 17 residues. Germline-derived CDR1 and CDR2 are SGHDT and YYEEEE.

The chain employs TRBV6-1 and TRBJ2-7, with 7 bases aligning to TRBD1. The CDR3 covers 15 residues. The V gene's germline CDR1 is MNHNS and CDR2 SASEGT. The J segment lost 5 bases and the V segment lost 9 bases, leaving 16 bases of the junction unmatched. The CDR3 region is CASKQGSNSLHEQYF. The CDR3 nucleotides are TGTGCCAGTAAACAGGGGTCCAACTCTCTCCACGAGCAGTACTTC.

The chain recombines TRBV7-2 with TRBJ2-1; maybe TRBD1 (5 bases). CDR3 size: 15 residues. Trimming took 3 bases from V and 0 from J, leaving 9 bases between them. Germline V gives CDR1 SGHTA, CDR2 FQGNSA. The CDR3 protein is CASSFQGSSYNEQFF. CDR3 in DNA: TGTGCCAGCAGCTTTCAGGGAAGCTCCTACAATGAGCAGTTCTTC.

Concerning this clone itself: Other DNA sequences in this specimen translate into the identical CDR3. J is TRBJ1-1 and V is TRBV5-1, with 8 bases that match TRBD1. The junction had 3 bases not matched to a gene; V was cut back by 7 bases and J by 4 bases. Germline V lookup: CDR1 SGHRS, CDR2 YFSETQ. The length of the CDR3 is 12 residues. The CDR3 region has the DNA TGCGCCAGCTCACAGGGGGGCACTGAAGCTTTCTTT. Protein sequence: CASSQGGTEAFF. The full variable domain, completed using reference TRBV5-1 and TRBJ1-1, is KAGVTQTPRYLIKTRGQQVTLSCSPISGHRSVSWYQQTPGQGLQFLFEYFSETQRNKGNFPGRFSGRQFSNSRSEMNVSTLELGDSALYLCASSQGGTEAFFGQGTRLTVV.

The chain recombines TRBV4-1 with TRBJ1-2; perhaps TRBD1 as D (6 bases). Trimming shortened V by 0 bases and J by 4 bases, and 12 bases separated the two germline ends. Germline V gene lookup returns CDR1 MGHRA and CDR2 YSYEKL. There are 15 residues in the CDR3. CDR3 amino acids: CASSQDEGVSYGYTF. In DNA form, the CDR3 reads TGCGCCAGCAGCCAAGACGAGGGGGTGAGCTATGGCTACACCTTC.

This rearrangement joins TRBV30 to TRBJ2-7; 9 bases agree with TRBD1. Trimming cost V 4 bases and J 6 bases; bases outside gene matches: 4. CDR1 GTSNPN and CDR2 SVGIG come from the germline V gene (reference sequence). CDR3 length equals 12 residues. Here the CDR3 reads CAWKDRGSEQYF. The CDR3 DNA reads TGTGCCTGGAAGGACAGGGGATCCGAGCAGTACTTC.

This chain connects TRBV7-2 to TRBJ2-5; D unclear. The V gene lost 0 bases and the J gene lost 5 bases, with 10 bases spanning the gap. The germline CDR1 and CDR2 sequences are SGHTA and FQGNSA. The CDR3 runs 14 residues. The CDR3 nucleotides read TGTGCCAGCAGCTTAGCGCTGCGGCCCGAGACCCAGTACTTC. Protein: CASSLALRPETQYF.

The chain has TRBV2 and TRBJ2-3, with D possibly being TRBD2 (5 bases). The V end lost 7 bases, the J end lost 0 bases, and 14 bases lay between the germline ends. The CDR3 sequence is 15 residues long. CDR1 SNHLY and CDR2 FYNNEI come from the germline V gene. The CDR3 loop is CASNSGGLSTDTQYF. The DNA for the CDR3 is TGTGCCAGCAACTCCGGCGGACTTAGCACAGATACGCAGTATTTT.

The chain recombines TRBV29-1 with TRBJ2-5; maybe TRBD1 (5 bases). Germline V lookup: CDR1 SQVTM, CDR2 ANQGSEA. V was cut by 0 bases and J by 5 bases, with 13 bases left in between. This CDR3 region has 14 residues. The CDR3 DNA sequence: TGCAGCGTTGAAGAGGCAGGGTTGAGGGAGACCCAGTACTTC. Protein: CSVEEAGLRETQYF.

This clone was found once. The chain joins TRBV6-6 to TRBJ2-7; TRBD2 matches at 8 bases. With V trimmed by 0 bases and J by 2 bases, 6 bases remained unmatched. CDR1 and CDR2 (germline): MNHNY, SVGAGI (reference sequence). This CDR3 region has 16 residues. This chain's CDR3 is CASSYSATRGAYEQYF. In nucleotides, the CDR3 is TGTGCCAGCAGTTACTCGGCGACGCGGGGGGCCTACGAGCAGTACTTC.

CDR3: CASSLGRQQNEKLFF. The CDR3 DNA reads TGCGCCAGCAGCTTGGGGAGACAGCAAAATGAAAAACTGTTTTTT. The chain recombines TRBV5-1 with TRBJ1-4, with TRBD1 as a possible D gene (5 bases). This CDR3 has 15 amino acids. Germline loops: CDR1 SGHRS, CDR2 YFSETQ. V was pared by 0 bases and J by 5 bases, with 11 bases between.

The gene calls are TRBV4-2 and TRBJ2-1, with 10 bases aligning to TRBD2. The germline CDR1 and CDR2 sequences are LGHNA and YNFKEQ. V lost 5 bases to trimming and J lost 5 bases; unmatched junction nucleotides: 6. This CDR3 has 15 residues. The CDR3 DNA sequence: TGTGCCAGCAGCTCCGGGACTAGCGTTGACAATGAGCAGTTCTTC. Residues: CASSSGTSVDNEQFF.

This sequence joins TRBV6-5 and TRBJ2-7; perhaps TRBD2 as D (7 bases). V was trimmed by 5 bases and J by 4 bases, leaving 18 bases between them. CDR1 and CDR2 (germline): MNHEY, SVGAGI. This CDR3 is built from 15 residues. In DNA form, the CDR3 reads TGTGCCAGCAGTCGGGGGGCCGCATCAAATTACGAGCAGTACTTC. It codes for CASSRGAASNYEQYF.

V is TRBV28 and J is TRBJ1-2; D possibly corresponds to TRBD1 (6 bases). The germline CDR1 and CDR2 sequences are MDHEN and SYDVKM. Trimming left V 5 bases short and J 5 bases short, with 18 bases between. The CDR3 is 15 amino acids. DNA for the CDR3: TGTGCCAGCAGTACCCGGACAGAGCTACGGTATGGCTACACCTTC. This translates into CASSTRTELRYGYTF.